This TCR beta chain came from a study of blood T cell repertoires in COVID-19. About the study: The analysed material was cDNA or gDNA that came from T cells, B-cell-depleted T cells, or PBMCs.

As processed by the authors: By means of reference gene primer amplification, nucleated cell counts were estimated. Clones were sequenced by immunoSEQ multiplex PCR, and TCRdb holds only the in-frame ones, with some missing. That table gives V, J and clone size, and the DNA gave D and trimming. The table shows about 120,000 clones, with around 84% occurring only once. Of note for this clone: Germline is not matched at one junction end, which may reflect a read error.

This CDR3 has 15 residues. The germline CDR1 and CDR2 sequences are SGHVS and FQNEAQ. The specimen was peripheral blood. The rearrangement uses TRBV7-8 and TRBJ2-7; D tentatively reads TRBD1 or TRBD2 (7 bases each). The TCR originated in a man between 35 and 55 years old with acute or convalescent COVID-19. CDR3 sequence (DNA): TGTGCCAGCAGCCTAGCGGCAGGGGGATCCTACGAGCAGTACTTC. Translation gives CASSLAAGGSYEQYF.